The 26 T cell receptor beta chains presented below share a single source sample, sequenced in a study of spatial heterogeneity in lung cancer. Time point noted: sample taken at primary tumor resection. Via MiXCR, TCRdb re-called the 5' RACE reads, giving one row per CDR3 protein. The table shows more than 10,000 distinct CDR3 sequences, with approximately 4% occurring only once. The starting material was PBMCs, obtained at surgery. The receptors here all came from a male donor with early-stage non-small cell lung cancer.

The gene calls are TRBV28 and TRBJ2-5; 9 bases map to TRBD1. Germline V lookup: CDR1 MDHEN, CDR2 SYDVKM. V lost 6 bases, J lost 5 bases, and 10 bases stayed unmatched. There are 15 residues in the CDR3. The CDR3 nucleotides read TGTGCCAGCAGCCCCGGGGACAGGGATATGGAGACCCAGTACTTC. Translated, it gives CASSPGDRDMETQYF.

This clonotype appeared many times. V and J are TRBV20-1 and TRBJ1-1, with 9 bases fitting TRBD1. Germline assignment: CDR1 DFQATT and CDR2 SNEGSKA (reference sequence). CDR3 size: 12 residues. The DNA of the CDR3 is TGCGGGTGGGACAGGGCGAACACTGAAGCTTTCTTT. As protein: CGWDRANTEAFF.

This clonotype was seen ten or more times. This chain connects TRBV7-2 to TRBJ2-2; 9 bases fit TRBD1. The CDR3 consists of 20 residues. Germline V gene lookup returns CDR1 SGHTA and CDR2 FQGNSA. Trimming cost V 5 bases and J 4 bases; bases outside gene matches: 20. The CDR3 bases are TGTGCCAGCAGCCCTTCCAGGGACAGGGTGAGACTAGTTGCCACCGGGGAGCTGTTTTTT. Translation: CASSPSRDRVRLVATGELFF.

This clonotype was seen ten or more times. The J gene is TRBJ2-7, the V gene TRBV7-8; D remains ambiguous. V lost 3 bases to trimming and J lost 3 bases, with 15 bases between them. The germline gives CDR1 SGHVS, CDR2 FQNEAQ. The CDR3 sequence is 15 residues long. The CDR3 loop is CASSFLGRFDYEQYF. CDR3 DNA: TGTGCCAGCAGCTTCCTTGGACGGTTCGACTACGAGCAGTACTTC.

This clonotype is medium-sized (0.01 to 0.1%) within its sample. The chain links TRBV7-8 to TRBJ2-3; D remains unclear. V was shortened by 1 base and J by 0 bases, with 8 bases between the two germline ends. The CDR3 spans 15 residues. Looked up from germline, CDR1 is SGHVS and CDR2 is FQNEAQ. CDR3: CASSLGLTSTDTQYF. CDR3 coding DNA: TGTGCCAGCAGCTTAGGGCTAACTAGCACAGATACGCAGTATTTT.

This clonotype occurred a few times. The CDR3 region has the DNA TGTGCCAGCAGCACACCGCGGACTAGCGGGGGAGAGACCCAGTACTTC. This codes for CASSTPRTSGGETQYF. The chain carries TRBV28 and TRBJ2-5; 13 bases fit TRBD2. CDR3 size: 16 residues. V was pared by 6 bases and J by 4 bases, with 8 bases of the junction left unmatched. Germline CDR1 MDHEN, CDR2 SYDVKM.

This clonotype was counted ten times or more. The chain couples TRBV5-1 to TRBJ2-5; a weak D match, TRBD1 (6 bases). The germline V gene has CDR1 SGHRS and CDR2 YFSETQ. V was pared by 3 bases and J by 5 bases, with 17 bases between. The CDR3 runs to 15 residues. This CDR3 is CASSSFPGHQETQYF. DNA for the CDR3: TGCGCCAGCAGCTCATTTCCGGGACATCAGGAGACCCAGTACTTC.

This clonotype was detected many times. The chain couples TRBV15 to TRBJ1-2; no reliable D call. Germline lookup yields CDR1 LNHNV and CDR2 YYDKDF (reference sequence). Trimming left V 1 base short and J 2 bases short, with 11 bases between. The CDR3 covers 15 residues. CDR3 sequence (DNA): TGTGCCACCAGCAGAGGATCGGTTCCAAACTATGGCTACACCTTC. This encodes CATSRGSVPNYGYTF.

Ten or more counts support this clonotype. The CDR3 protein is CASRALQGYSNQPQHF. The CDR3 DNA reads TGTGCCAGCAGAGCTTTACAGGGTTATAGCAATCAGCCCCAGCATTTT. The chain joins TRBV6-1 to TRBJ1-5, with D possibly TRBD1 on 6 matching bases. In germline, CDR1 is MNHNS, CDR2 SASEGT. The V end was cut by 6 bases, the J end by 0 bases, with 15 bases between. The CDR3 spans 16 residues.

At least ten counts were recorded for this clonotype. The V gene is TRBV11-2, the J gene TRBJ1-2; possibly TRBD1 for D (5 bases). The germline V and J ends were trimmed by 4 bases and 6 bases, with 21 bases remaining between them. This CDR3 has 16 residues. Per germline, CDR1 SGHAT and CDR2 FQNNGV. As DNA, the CDR3 is TGTGCCAGCAGCTACACCGGAGGGGAGGCGGCGAATGGCTACACCTTC. It specifies CASSYTGGEAANGYTF.

In this sample, this clonotype turned up many times. This chain joins TRBV7-2 and TRBJ1-1; unclear D gene. Germline CDR1 SGHTA, CDR2 FQGNSA. With 5 bases removed from V and 3 bases from J, the gap between germline ends came to 16 bases. The CDR3 runs to 15 residues. The CDR3 bases are TGTGCCAGCAGCGCCCGGAATATGGTGGACACTGAAGCTTTCTTT. Translated, it gives CASSARNMVDTEAFF.

This clonotype came up many times. This rearrangement joins TRBV12-3 or TRBV12-4 to TRBJ2-7, with D possibly being TRBD2 (6 bases). V lost 3 bases, J lost 6 bases, and 12 bases lay in between. The CDR3 loop spans 13 amino acids. CDR3 in amino acids: CASSFGTHLEQYF. The DNA of the CDR3 is TGTGCCAGCAGTTTCGGGACTCACCTCGAGCAGTACTTC.

The sample holds a few counts of this clonotype. V usage is TRBV7-2 and J usage is TRBJ2-3; 9 positions agree with TRBD2. CDR1 is SGHTA and CDR2 is FQGNSA in the germline V gene. J gave up 5 bases and V 5 bases, and 8 bases lay outside the gene matches. CDR3 length equals 15 residues. This chain's CDR3 is CASSLVAGEGDTQYF. CDR3 DNA sequence: TGTGCCAGCAGCCTGGTAGCGGGAGAGGGAGATACGCAGTATTTT. The variable domain in full, completed from reference TRBV7-2 and TRBJ2-3, reads GAGVSQSPSNKVTEKGKDVELRCDPISGHTALYWYRQSLGQGLEFLIYFQGNSAPDKSGLPSDRFSAERTGGSVSTLTIQRTQQEDSAVYLCASSLVAGEGDTQYFGPGTRLTVL.

In this sample, this clonotype turned up many times. The rearrangement joins TRBV7-9 to TRBJ2-3, with 10 bases lining up with TRBD2. The CDR3 has 16 residues. The germline CDR1 and CDR2 sequences are SEHNR and FQNEAQ (reference sequence). The ends lost 3 bases at V and 0 bases at J; junction bases unmatched: 3. CDR3 nucleotide sequence: TGTGCCAGCAGCTTGGGACTAGCGCTTAGCACAGATACGCAGTATTTT. Translation: CASSLGLALSTDTQYF.

This clonotype was observed many times. The chain couples TRBV4-3 to TRBJ2-7; possible D gene TRBD2, 5 bases. The CDR3 totals 15 residues. V lost 0 bases, J lost 2 bases, and 11 bases lay in between. Germline V CDR1 and CDR2: LGHNA, YSLEER. DNA of the CDR3: TGCGCCAGCAGCCAAGATCCTAGCTCCACCTACGAGCAGTACTTC. Encoded protein: CASSQDPSSTYEQYF.

This clonotype was seen ten or more times. The rearrangement uses TRBV3-1 and TRBJ2-1, with D perhaps being TRBD1 or TRBD2 (6 bases each). V gave up 1 base and J gave up 6 bases, with 19 bases separating them. Germline CDR1 and CDR2: LGHDT and YNNKEL (reference sequence). The CDR3 has 17 amino acids. The CDR3 sequence is CASSQALGWGATNEQFF. The CDR3 nucleotides are TGTGCCAGCAGCCAAGCCCTCGGGTGGGGGGCAACCAATGAGCAGTTCTTC.

This clonotype was counted many times. The J gene is TRBJ1-2, the V gene TRBV5-4, with D possibly being TRBD1 (6 bases). Germline V gives CDR1 SGHNT, CDR2 YYREEE (reference sequence). The CDR3 is 13 residues long. The germline V and J ends were trimmed by 4 bases and 2 bases, with 9 bases remaining between them. The CDR3 DNA reads TGTGCCAGCAGCCCAGGGGCCAACTATGGCTACACCTTC. It encodes CASSPGANYGYTF.

This clonotype is medium-sized (0.01 to 0.1%) by share. The J gene is TRBJ2-1, the V gene TRBV29-1, with TRBD1 matching 7 bases. Germline CDR1 is SQVTM and CDR2 is ANQGSEA. CDR3 size: 15 residues. J gave up 0 bases and V 4 bases, and 6 bases lay outside the gene matches. CDR3 protein: CSVAKTGSSYNEQFF. CDR3 nucleotide sequence: TGCAGCGTTGCGAAGACAGGGAGCTCCTACAATGAGCAGTTCTTC.

This clonotype appeared a few times. This chain links TRBV7-3 with TRBJ1-6; unclear D gene. Germline V gives CDR1 SGHTA, CDR2 FQGTGA. The CDR3 extends over 15 amino acids. Trimming stripped 5 bases from V and 5 bases from J, with 13 bases between. The CDR3 DNA sequence: TGTGCCAGCAGCCCCATAGCGGGGAATAATTCACCCCTCCACTTT. Translating it yields CASSPIAGNNSPLHF.

This clonotype was counted many times. The chain has TRBV7-2 and TRBJ2-3; D unresolved. Trimming took off 1 base at V and 4 bases at J, with 3 bases between the two ends. The CDR3 spans 12 residues. CDR1 and CDR2 (germline): SGHTA, FQGNSA. The CDR3 region is CASSLGPDTQYF. CDR3 in DNA: TGTGCCAGCAGCTTAGGTCCAGATACGCAGTATTTT.

At least ten counts were recorded for this clonotype. The chain recombines TRBV18 with TRBJ2-7; TRBD1 agrees at 12 bases. Germline CDR1 and CDR2: KGHSH and LQKENI. The CDR3 has 15 residues. With V trimmed by 0 bases and J by 4 bases, 1 base remained unmatched. The CDR3, as DNA: TGTGCCAGCTCACCACCGGGACAGGGGGCATACGAGCAGTACTTC. It yields the protein CASSPPGQGAYEQYF. The full variable domain, its missing parts supplied by reference TRBV18 and TRBJ2-7, is NAGVMQNPRHLVRRRGQEARLRCSPMKGHSHVYWYRQLPEEGLKFMVYLQKENIIDESGMPKERFSAEFPKEGPSILRIQQVVRGDSAAYFCASSPPGQGAYEQYFGPGTRLTVT.

This clonotype was recorded a few times. The chain is built from TRBV28 and TRBJ2-5; perhaps TRBD1 as D (6 bases). Germline-derived CDR1 and CDR2 are MDHEN and SYDVKM. Trimming took 3 bases from V and 3 from J, leaving 14 bases between them. This CDR3 has 15 amino acids. The CDR3: CASSFNSGVEETQYF. CDR3 DNA sequence: TGTGCCAGCAGTTTCAACTCAGGGGTTGAAGAGACCCAGTACTTC.

There are many counts of this clonotype. This sequence joins TRBV6-2 or TRBV6-3 and TRBJ1-1, with D perhaps matching TRBD1 (6 bases). The CDR3 has 14 residues. Germline V gene sequence: CDR1 MNHEY, CDR2 SVGEGT. Between the trimmed V and J ends, which lost 7 bases and 1 base, there was a span of 13 bases. DNA for the CDR3: TGTGCCAGCAACCAGCCGACAGGGAACACTGAAGCTTTCTTT. This encodes CASNQPTGNTEAFF.

This clonotype occurred many times. The J gene is TRBJ2-2, the V gene TRBV19, with D perhaps TRBD2 (5 bases). The CDR3 is 16 amino acids. In germline, CDR1 is LNHDA, CDR2 SQIVND (reference sequence). Trimming took 4 bases from V and 1 from J, leaving 13 bases between them. The CDR3: CASSTLPGKNTGELFF. The CDR3 DNA follows: TGTGCCAGTAGTACCCTCCCCGGGAAGAACACCGGGGAGCTGTTTTTT.

This clonotype was recorded at least ten times. The V gene is TRBV20-1, the J gene TRBJ2-2, with D possibly matching TRBD1 (5 bases). The CDR3 sequence is 12 residues long. Germline loops: CDR1 DFQATT, CDR2 SNEGSKA (reference sequence). V lost 0 bases and J 6 bases, leaving 5 bases between the germline ends. CDR3 coding DNA: TGCAGTGCTAGAGAAGGGGCCGGGGAGCTGTTTTTT. It specifies CSAREGAGELFF.

This clonotype was detected ten times or more. The chain links TRBV29-1 to TRBJ2-5; D might be TRBD2 (6 bases). The V end lost 5 bases, the J end lost 2 bases, and 18 bases lay between the germline ends. The CDR3 sequence is 15 residues long. Germline CDR1 reads SQVTM; CDR2 reads ANQGSEA. CDR3: CSVKDFGTSQETQYF. CDR3 sequence (DNA): TGCAGCGTTAAGGATTTCGGGACTTCGCAAGAGACCCAGTACTTC.